This T cell receptor (beta chain) was captured in a study of radiotherapy plus CTLA-4 blockade in lung cancer. Study-level background: Objective responses occurred in about a sixth of patients; approximately 33% had disease control.

A remark on this clone: The antigen is undetermined.

Generated by immunoSEQ multiplex PCR, the TCRdb table keeps only in-frame clones and is missing some. This table has 45,000 to 55,000 clones, roughly 76% appearing once. Findings and limits, study-wide: Radiotherapy plus ipilimumab was followed by expansion in blood of tumor-derived TCR clones. How blood T cell clones changed early, along with interferon-beta, reportedly forecast response best.

The germline CDR1 and CDR2 sequences are SNHLY and FYNNEI. The length of the CDR3 is 12 residues. Trimming took off 11 bases at V and 3 bases at J, with 14 bases between the two ends. The specimen was peripheral blood, collected from a patient treated with radiotherapy plus ipilimumab. The TCR originated in a human donor with non-small cell lung cancer who had stable disease on radiotherapy plus ipilimumab. This chain connects TRBV2 to TRBJ2-7, with D possibly being TRBD1 (6 bases). CDR3 region: CADRDTFYEQYF. CDR3 bases: TGTGCCGACCGGGACACATTCTACGAGCAGTACTTC. The complete variable domain, with remaining parts taken from reference TRBV2 and TRBJ2-7, reads EPEVTQTPSHQVTQMGQEVILRCVPISNHLYFYWYRQILGQKVEFLVSFYNNEISEKSEIFDDQFSVERPDGSNFTLKIRSTKLEDSAMYFCADRDTFYEQYFGPGTRLTVT.